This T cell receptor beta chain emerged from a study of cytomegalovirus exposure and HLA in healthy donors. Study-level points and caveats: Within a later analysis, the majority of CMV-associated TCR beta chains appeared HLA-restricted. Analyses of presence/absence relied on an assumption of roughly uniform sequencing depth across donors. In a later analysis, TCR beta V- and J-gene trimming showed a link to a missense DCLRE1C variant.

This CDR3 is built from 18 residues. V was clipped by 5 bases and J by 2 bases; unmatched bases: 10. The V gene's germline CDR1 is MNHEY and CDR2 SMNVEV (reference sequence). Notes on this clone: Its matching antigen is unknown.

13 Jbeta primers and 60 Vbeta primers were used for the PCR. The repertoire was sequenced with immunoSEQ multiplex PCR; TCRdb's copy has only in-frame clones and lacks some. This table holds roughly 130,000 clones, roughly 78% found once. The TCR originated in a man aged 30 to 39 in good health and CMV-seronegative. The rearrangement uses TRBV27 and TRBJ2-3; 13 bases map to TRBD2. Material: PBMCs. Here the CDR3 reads CASSPNGLAGAYTDTQYF. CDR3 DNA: TGTGCCAGCAGTCCAAATGGACTAGCGGGAGCTTACACAGATACGCAGTATTTT.